These 23 T cell receptor beta chains were sequenced from one sample in a study of cytomegalovirus exposure and HLA in healthy donors. The PCR had 60 Vbeta and 13 Jbeta primers. Sequencing was performed with immunoSEQ multiplex PCR; in TCRdb, only in-frame clones are kept and a portion is missing. The sample has 90,000 to 140,000 clones, about 70% seen once. The sample consisted of PBMCs. The receptors were gathered from a young man in good health and CMV-seronegative.

The chain is built from TRBV28 and TRBJ1-2, with D hard to call. The V gene's germline CDR1 is MDHEN and CDR2 SYDVKM. The CDR3 has 12 amino acids. The ends were cut back, 4 bases at V and 2 bases at J, with 5 bases in the middle. The CDR3: CASSSRNYGYTF. The CDR3 DNA sequence: TGTGCCAGCAGTTCTCGGAACTATGGCTACACCTTC.

The CDR3 DNA reads TGTGCCAGCAGTGAACAAGGGCCGGGGAGGCGCGAGCAGTACTTC. It encodes CASSEQGPGRREQYF. This sequence joins TRBV6-1 and TRBJ2-7; TRBD2 might be the D (6 bases). V lost 2 bases and J lost 6, with 17 bases in between. Germline CDR1 and CDR2: MNHNS and SASEGT. CDR3 length equals 15 residues.

The chain's CDR3 is CASSFTGNYGYTF. The CDR3 nucleotides are TGTGCCAGCAGCTTTACAGGGAACTATGGCTACACCTTC. The J gene is TRBJ1-2, the V gene TRBV7-2, with D possibly TRBD1 on 6 matching bases. V gave up 3 bases and J gave up 2 bases, with 7 bases separating them. This CDR3 contains 13 residues. Germline assignment: CDR1 SGHTA and CDR2 FQGNSA.

This chain connects TRBV7-8 to TRBJ2-7, with a weak D call TRBD1 (5 bases). There are 13 residues in the CDR3. The germline V gene has CDR1 SGHVS and CDR2 FQNEAQ. Trimming pared 4 bases from V and 7 bases from J, leaving 14 bases between. CDR3 in amino acids: CASSSRPGKEQYF. The DNA for the CDR3 is TGTGCCAGCAGCTCCCGGCCAGGGAAGGAGCAGTACTTC.

The chain uses TRBV28 and TRBJ2-2; a weak D match, TRBD1 (6 bases). There are 15 residues in the CDR3. Germline V gene lookup returns CDR1 MDHEN and CDR2 SYDVKM. The V and J ends lost 6 bases and 3 bases respectively, with 14 bases between them. The chain's CDR3 is CASSLDSRHTGELFF. The DNA for the CDR3 is TGTGCCAGCAGCCTGGACAGCAGACACACCGGGGAGCTGTTTTTT.

The rearrangement links TRBV5-5 to TRBJ2-2, with 7 bases lining up with TRBD2. The CDR3 is made up of 16 amino acids. From germline, CDR1 is SGHKS and CDR2 YYEKEE (reference sequence). V was pared by 7 bases and J by 4 bases, with 13 bases of the junction left unmatched. CDR3 sequence (DNA): TGTGCCAGCCGCCTTGGGCCTAGCGGATCCACCGGGGAGCTGTTTTTT. Its protein product is CASRLGPSGSTGELFF.

The chain is built from TRBV2 and TRBJ1-6, with a tentative D call TRBD1 (6 bases). V lost 7 bases and J 0 bases, leaving 10 bases between the germline ends. This CDR3 has 15 amino acids. Germline assignment: CDR1 SNHLY and CDR2 FYNNEI. CDR3 in DNA: TGTGCCAGCAATATACAGGGCTCCTATAATTCACCCCTCCACTTT. Encoded protein: CASNIQGSYNSPLHF.

The sample holds one count of this clone. V is TRBV5-4 and J is TRBJ2-2; possibly TRBD1 for D (6 bases). CDR3 length equals 15 residues. V was cut by 0 bases and J by 3 bases, with 9 bases left in between. CDR1 and CDR2 (germline): SGHNT, YYREEE (reference sequence). The CDR3 DNA is TGTGCCAGCAGCTTGGTACAGGGAGACACCGGGGAGCTGTTTTTT. Translation gives CASSLVQGDTGELFF.

The chain carries TRBV4-3 and TRBJ2-7; D is perhaps TRBD2 (6 bases). The CDR3 is 15 residues long. CDR1 and CDR2 from the germline V gene are LGHNA and YSLEER. V gave up 0 bases and J gave up 2 bases, with 11 bases separating them. The CDR3 reads CASSQDLSGAYEQYF. The CDR3 bases are TGCGCCAGCAGCCAAGATCTTTCGGGGGCCTACGAGCAGTACTTC.

V is TRBV19 and J is TRBJ1-4; perhaps TRBD1 as D (6 bases). The CDR3 consists of 15 residues. Germline V CDR1 and CDR2: LNHDA, SQIVND (reference sequence). Trimming left V 5 bases short and J 7 bases short, with 17 bases between. The CDR3 DNA reads TGTGCCAGTAGTGTCAACAGGGCCATGGTTGAAAAACTGTTTTTT. Translation gives CASSVNRAMVEKLFF.

This rearrangement joins TRBV28 to TRBJ2-7; TRBD1 aligns across 7 bases. Germline trimming cut 5 bases from V and 0 bases from J; bases unmatched to any gene: 7. This CDR3 has 15 amino acids. Germline V gene data show CDR1 as MDHEN and CDR2 as SYDVKM. The DNA of the CDR3 is TGTGCCAGCAGTCATATGCAGGGGGTCTCCTACGAGCAGTACTTC. This translates into CASSHMQGVSYEQYF.

This clone was recorded only once. The chain joins TRBV5-1 to TRBJ2-7, with 12 bases fitting TRBD2. Germline trimming cut 4 bases from V and 4 bases from J; bases unmatched to any gene: 9. This CDR3 has 16 residues. The germline V gene encodes CDR1 SGHRS and CDR2 YFSETQ. This CDR3 reads CASSPSLTSGRYEQYF. The DNA of the CDR3 is TGCGCCAGCAGCCCATCCCTGACTAGCGGGAGATACGAGCAGTACTTC. Full variable domain (remainder filled in from reference TRBV5-1 and TRBJ2-7): KAGVTQTPRYLIKTRGQQVTLSCSPISGHRSVSWYQQTPGQGLQFLFEYFSETQRNKGNFPGRFSGRQFSNSRSEMNVSTLELGDSALYLCASSPSLTSGRYEQYFGPGTRLTVT.

The chain joins TRBV2 to TRBJ2-3, with 12 bases aligning to TRBD2. The CDR3 totals 14 residues. The germline gives CDR1 SNHLY, CDR2 FYNNEI. Trimming removed 6 bases from V and 5 bases from J; junction bases left unmatched: 3. CDR3 in amino acids: CASRKGLAGDTQYF. CDR3 nucleotides: TGTGCCAGCAGAAAGGGACTAGCGGGAGATACGCAGTATTTT.

Points on this clone: Other nucleotide sequences in the sample specify the same CDR3. This chain connects TRBV2 to TRBJ1-2; D perhaps matches TRBD1 (5 bases). Germline lookup yields CDR1 SNHLY and CDR2 FYNNEI. V shed 7 bases and J shed 5 bases, with 14 bases lying between them. The CDR3 runs to 13 residues. The CDR3 coding sequence is TGTGCCAGCACCTCACAGGTCAATTATGGCTACACCTTC. Protein product: CASTSQVNYGYTF.

This clone was observed a single time. The chain joins TRBV2 to TRBJ1-2; unclear D gene. Trimming cost V 5 bases and J 8 bases, with 18 bases left between them. Germline loops: CDR1 SNHLY, CDR2 FYNNEI. The CDR3 is made up of 14 amino acids. The CDR3 DNA reads as TGTGCCAGCAGTTCGACCGCCGGGAGTCAAGGCTACACCTTC. Translating it yields CASSSTAGSQGYTF.

This chain links TRBV7-6 with TRBJ2-6; 7 positions match TRBD1. The CDR3 extends over 19 amino acids. The germline V gene encodes CDR1 SGHVS and CDR2 FNYEAQ. J gave up 0 bases and V 6 bases, and 14 bases lay outside the gene matches. CDR3 residues: CASSLTVRGFVSGANVLTF. Written as DNA, the CDR3 is TGTGCCAGCAGTTTAACTGTCAGGGGGTTTGTCTCTGGGGCCAACGTCCTGACTTTC.

This chain links TRBV28 with TRBJ2-7; 11 nucleotides match TRBD1. Germline values: CDR1 MDHEN, CDR2 SYDVKM. With V trimmed by 2 bases and J by 4 bases, 7 bases remained unmatched. This CDR3 has 16 amino acids. CDR3 DNA: TGTGCCAGCAGTTTAACCGGGACAGGGGGTAGGTACGAGCAGTACTTC. Translation gives CASSLTGTGGRYEQYF.

The chain links TRBV6-5 to TRBJ1-5; D is undetermined. Germline-derived CDR1 and CDR2 are MNHEY and SVGAGI. CDR3 length equals 13 residues. The V end was cut by 6 bases, the J end by 6 bases, with 12 bases between. CDR3 in amino acids: CASRPQIFQPQHF. The CDR3 DNA sequence: TGTGCCAGCAGGCCCCAGATATTTCAGCCCCAGCATTTT.

The J gene is TRBJ2-2, the V gene TRBV7-8; D is unresolved. V gave up 5 bases and J gave up 5 bases, with 12 bases separating them. Germline V CDR1 and CDR2: SGHVS, FQNEAQ. CDR3 length: 14 amino acids. CDR3 protein: CASSPTLHTGELFF. The CDR3, as DNA: TGTGCCAGCAGCCCGACTCTCCATACCGGGGAGCTGTTTTTT.

This clone appeared a few times. This sequence joins TRBV19 and TRBJ2-7; D is unresolved. Germline V gene lookup returns CDR1 LNHDA and CDR2 SQIVND (reference sequence). V lost 1 base and J lost 5, with 12 bases in between. This CDR3 contains 14 residues. CDR3: CASSIAAGPHEQYF. CDR3 DNA: TGTGCCAGTAGTATAGCGGCTGGGCCCCACGAGCAGTACTTC.

This clone was recorded a few times. The rearrangement joins TRBV5-1 to TRBJ2-2; tentatively, D is TRBD1 (5 bases). The CDR3 is made up of 16 amino acids. In germline, CDR1 is SGHRS, CDR2 YFSETQ. Trimming took off 3 bases at V and 4 bases at J, with 16 bases between the two ends. In nucleotides, the CDR3 is TGCGCCAGCAGCTATCAAGGGGCCACGATCACCGGGGAGCTGTTTTTT. Its translation: CASSYQGATITGELFF.

This chain links TRBV19 with TRBJ1-2, with D unclear. The CDR3 consists of 13 residues. Germline assignment: CDR1 LNHDA and CDR2 SQIVND (reference sequence). Trimming cost V 4 bases and J 1 base, with 7 bases left between them. The CDR3 loop is CASSTDYNYGYTF. For the CDR3, the DNA is TGTGCCAGTAGTACGGACTATAACTATGGCTACACCTTC. Complete variable domain (other parts from reference TRBV19 and TRBJ1-2): DGGITQSPKYLFRKEGQNVTLSCEQNLNHDAMYWYRQDPGQGLRLIYYSQIVNDFQKGDIAEGYSVSREKKESFPLTVTSAQKNPTAFYLCASSTDYNYGYTFGSGTRLTVV.

J is TRBJ1-1 and V is TRBV28; D might be TRBD1 (6 bases). Germline-derived CDR1 and CDR2 are MDHEN and SYDVKM. The V and J ends lost 6 bases and 0 bases respectively, with 14 bases between them. There are 15 residues in the CDR3. The chain's CDR3 is CASSSGGALNTEAFF. In nucleotides, the CDR3 is TGTGCCAGCAGCAGTGGGGGGGCGTTGAACACTGAAGCTTTCTTT.